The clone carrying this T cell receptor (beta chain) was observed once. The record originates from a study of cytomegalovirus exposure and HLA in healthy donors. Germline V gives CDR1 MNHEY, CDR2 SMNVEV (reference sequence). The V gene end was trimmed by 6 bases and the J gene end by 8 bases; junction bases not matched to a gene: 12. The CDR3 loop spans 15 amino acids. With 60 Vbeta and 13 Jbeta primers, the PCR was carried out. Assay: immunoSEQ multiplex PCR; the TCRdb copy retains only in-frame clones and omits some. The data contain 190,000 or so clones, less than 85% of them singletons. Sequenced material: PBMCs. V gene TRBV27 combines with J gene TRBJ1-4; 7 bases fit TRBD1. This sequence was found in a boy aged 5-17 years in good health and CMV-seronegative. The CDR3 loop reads CASSLTGRADEKLFF. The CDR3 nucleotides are TGTGCCAGCAGCCTGACAGGGCGCGCGGACGAAAAACTGTTTTTT.